This record concerns one T cell receptor beta chain sequence. The antigen remains undetermined. The data were obtained in a study of CD8 T cells in ankylosing spondylitis. Whole-study results and caveats: Characteristic of ankylosing spondylitis blood, it appeared, was a TCR beta motif comprising roughly 8 highly homologous variants. Relatively rare in peripheral blood, disease-linked clones were also CD8+.

TCRdb re-called the 5' RACE reads with MiXCR, one entry per CDR3 protein. Among just under 550,000 distinct CDR3 sequences listed, approximately 11% were seen once. The CDR3 runs 17 residues. V lost 0 bases and J 8 bases, leaving 21 bases between the germline ends. CDR1 is SGHDT, CDR2 YYEEEE, per germline. V and J are TRBV5-6 and TRBJ2-1; D gene uncertain. This receptor was identified in a male donor with ankylosing spondylitis. Sample: blood, either unsorted or a sorted T cell fraction (not recorded which). The CDR3 reads CASSLGPPRPRLDEQFF. In DNA, the CDR3 is TGTGCCAGCAGCTTGGGGCCCCCCCGGCCGAGGTTGGATGAGCAGTTCTTC.